The 2 T cell receptor beta chains in this list originate from one sample, sequenced in a study of blood T cell repertoires in COVID-19. Profiled with immunoSEQ multiplex PCR; TCRdb holds only in-frame clones, not every one. The sample gives about 45,000 clones, about 90% of which show up once; around 13% is in the top ten. Source material: peripheral blood. The receptors stem from a human donor in a cohort sampled during active COVID-19.

The J gene is TRBJ2-2, the V gene TRBV24-1; perhaps TRBD1 as D (5 bases). Per the germline V gene, CDR1 is KGHDR and CDR2 is SFDVKD. V lost 4 bases, J lost 1 base, and 6 bases lay in between. This CDR3 is built from 14 residues. The CDR3: CATSEDMNTGELFF. The CDR3 DNA reads TGTGCCACCAGTGAGGACATGAACACCGGGGAGCTGTTTTTT.

This chain links TRBV5-1 with TRBJ2-7; D might be TRBD2 (5 bases). The V and J ends lost 4 bases and 5 bases respectively, with 22 bases between them. The germline gives CDR1 SGHRS, CDR2 YFSETQ. CDR3 length: 16 amino acids. The DNA for the CDR3 is TGCGCCAGCAGCCTCCGCCTGAGGGAACCTCGGGACGAGCAGTACTTC. Its protein product is CASSLRLREPRDEQYF.